Listed here are 17 T cell receptor beta chains from one sample, sequenced in a study of read filtering for tumor transcriptome and immune sequencing. The library was built from about 0.4 ug RNA with molecular barcoded adaptors for alpha/delta and beta/gamma chains. MiXCR, applied by TCRdb to the reads, yields one record per CDR3 protein. Among 35,000 to 50,000 distinct CDR3 sequences listed, less than 20% were seen once. The source material was a population of CD138-negative cells sorted from bone marrow. The source of these receptors is a donor aged 40 or older with multiple myeloma.

The table lists this clonotype with many counts. This chain connects TRBV12-3 or TRBV12-4 to TRBJ1-1; D remains unclear. The V gene lost 5 bases and the J gene lost 0 bases, with 10 bases spanning the gap. The CDR3 runs to 14 residues. The CDR3 bases are TGTGCCAGCAGTGCTTCCCATCTGAACACTGAAGCTTTCTTT. Protein product: CASSASHLNTEAFF.

This clonotype was counted at least ten times. The V and J genes are TRBV28 and TRBJ2-7; 8 bases map to TRBD2. CDR1 is MDHEN, CDR2 SYDVKM, per germline. The CDR3 covers 14 residues. With V trimmed by 11 bases and J by 1 base, 10 bases remained unmatched. CDR3 DNA: TGTGCCGCCCATCCCGGACTAGCTTCCTACGAGCAGTACTTC. Translation: CAAHPGLASYEQYF. Using reference TRBV28 and TRBJ2-7 for the parts outside the CDR3, the full variable domain is DVKVTQSSRYLVKRTGEKVFLECVQDMDHENMFWYRQDPGLGLRLIYFSYDVKMKEKGDIPEGYSVSREKKERFSLILESASTNQTSMYLCAAHPGLASYEQYFGPGTRLTVT.

This clonotype was detected many times. J is TRBJ2-2 and V is TRBV19, with unresolved D. V lost 7 bases to trimming and J lost 2 bases, with 11 bases between them. Germline V gene sequence: CDR1 LNHDA, CDR2 SQIVND (reference sequence). The CDR3 has 14 residues. Written as DNA, the CDR3 is TGTGCCAGTAAGTCGGAGAGTAACACCGGGGAGCTGTTTTTT. Amino acids: CASKSESNTGELFF.

This clonotype was found many times. V gene TRBV20-1 combines with J gene TRBJ2-7, with 7 positions matching TRBD1. The CDR3 consists of 15 residues. Germline V lookup: CDR1 DFQATT, CDR2 SNEGSKA (reference sequence). Trimming at V came to 6 bases and at J to 1 base, leaving 12 bases not matched to a gene. CDR3: CSAESRDRGSYEQYF. CDR3 in DNA: TGCAGTGCCGAAAGCAGGGACAGAGGTTCCTACGAGCAGTACTTC.

This clonotype was seen many times. The V gene is TRBV29-1, the J gene TRBJ1-1; 7 bases agree with TRBD1. The length of the CDR3 is 14 residues. The V and J ends lost 8 bases and 0 bases, in that order; junction bases with no gene match: 9. From germline, CDR1 is SQVTM and CDR2 ANQGSEA. The CDR3 region has the DNA TGCAGCACGAGGGACAGCCATATGAACACTGAAGCTTTCTTT. The encoded protein is CSTRDSHMNTEAFF.

With respect to this clonotype: The CDR3 does not end in the conserved phenylalanine or tryptophan, so this is likely a read error. The V call is TRBV15, the J call TRBJ2-3; D is undetermined. In germline, CDR1 is LNHNV, CDR2 YYDKDF (reference sequence). CDR3 size: 18 residues. V was clipped by 3 bases and J by 2 bases, with 21 bases between them. Written as DNA, the CDR3 is TGTGCCACCAGCAGTAAGGGTTTATGGGGTACCCTCACAGATACGCAGTATCTT. It yields the protein CATSSKGLWGTLTDTQYL.

The chain uses TRBV3-1 and TRBJ2-1; the D gene is possibly TRBD2 (6 bases). This CDR3 spans 14 amino acids. The V gene's germline CDR1 is LGHDT and CDR2 YNNKEL (reference sequence). Trimming took off 0 bases at V and 10 bases at J, with 13 bases between the two ends. CDR3 amino acids: CASSQEGRRGEQFF. DNA of the CDR3: TGTGCCAGCAGCCAAGAAGGGAGGAGGGGAGAGCAGTTCTTC.

This clonotype was detected ten times or more. The CDR3 spells CASSSTRASTEAFF. CDR3 bases: TGCGCCAGCAGCTCCACCCGGGCGAGCACTGAAGCTTTCTTT. The rearrangement uses TRBV5-1 and TRBJ1-1; no clear D gene. CDR3 length: 14 residues. V was pared by 3 bases and J by 4 bases, with 13 bases between. Germline CDR1 SGHRS, CDR2 YFSETQ.

This clonotype was seen a handful of times. The CDR3 nucleotides read TGCAGTGCTAGAGATCACAGGGGAAGCTCCTACAATGAGCAGTTCTTC. It codes for CSARDHRGSSYNEQFF. The chain joins TRBV20-1 to TRBJ2-1; TRBD1 matches at 7 bases. After removal of 0 bases from V and 0 bases from J, the junction contained 5 bases not matched to a gene. Germline CDR1 is DFQATT and CDR2 is SNEGSKA (reference sequence). This CDR3 region has 16 residues.

This clonotype was seen once. A much larger clone sits a single nucleotide away, making a read error possible. This chain connects TRBV28 to TRBJ2-6, with D possibly called TRBD1 or TRBD2 (5 bases each). Germline V gene sequence: CDR1 MDHEN, CDR2 SYDVKM. The V end was cut by 2 bases, the J end by 0 bases, with 14 bases between. The CDR3 has 18 amino acids. Here the CDR3 DNA reads TGTGCCAGCAGTTTACTCTGGGGGACCCTCTCTGGGGCCAACGTCCTGACTTTC. Its translation is CASSLLWGTLSGANVLTF.

The chain combines TRBV29-1 with TRBJ2-5; 10 nucleotides agree with TRBD1. J lost 4 bases, V lost 6 bases, and 14 bases had no gene match. This CDR3 region has 16 residues. Germline V CDR1 and CDR2: SQVTM, ANQGSEA. The CDR3 is CSVDRTGGMSGETQYF. CDR3 in DNA: TGCAGCGTCGACCGGACAGGGGGAATGTCGGGAGAGACCCAGTACTTC.

This clonotype occurred a few times. V gene TRBV11-2 combines with J gene TRBJ2-5; unclear D gene. Between the trimmed V and J ends, which lost 5 bases and 2 bases, there was a span of 18 bases. In germline, CDR1 is SGHAT, CDR2 FQNNGV. This CDR3 is built from 16 residues. In nucleotides, the CDR3 is TGTGCCAGCAGCGAAAGGTGGCACCTGAGTCAAGAGACCCAGTACTTC. It encodes CASSERWHLSQETQYF.

This clonotype was seen ten or more times. The CDR3 sequence is CSAGLAETRQETQYF. As DNA, the CDR3 is TGCAGCGCTGGACTAGCGGAAACACGCCAAGAGACCCAGTACTTC. The chain couples TRBV29-1 to TRBJ2-5; 10 bases map to TRBD2. The ends lost 7 bases at V and 1 base at J; junction bases unmatched: 9. Per germline, CDR1 SQVTM and CDR2 ANQGSEA. CDR3 length equals 15 residues.

This rearrangement joins TRBV4-1 to TRBJ2-1; 7 nucleotides match TRBD1. Germline CDR1 reads MGHRA; CDR2 reads YSYEKL. The V gene end was trimmed by 0 bases and the J gene end by 3 bases; junction bases not matched to a gene: 5. The length of the CDR3 is 16 residues. The CDR3 nucleotides read TGCGCCAGCAGCCAAGATGACAGGGCCATCTACAATGAGCAGTTCTTC. Protein: CASSQDDRAIYNEQFF.

In its sample, this clonotype was seen many times. This chain joins TRBV6-2 or TRBV6-3 and TRBJ2-1; 9 nucleotides agree with TRBD1. Germline lookup yields CDR1 MNHEY and CDR2 SVGEGT. The CDR3 extends over 16 amino acids. V was pared by 2 bases and J by 8 bases, with 10 bases of the junction left unmatched. CDR3 region: CASSYLMGQGVHEQFF. The CDR3 region has the DNA TGTGCCAGCAGTTACCTAATGGGACAGGGAGTACATGAGCAGTTCTTC.

This clonotype has at least ten counts. V gene TRBV11-3 combines with J gene TRBJ2-2, with TRBD2 matching 10 bases. J was trimmed by 6 bases and V by 2 bases; bases with no gene match: 3. CDR1 is SGHNT, CDR2 YENEEA, per germline. This CDR3 has 15 residues. The CDR3 region is CASSLRGTSAGELFF. CDR3 bases: TGTGCCAGCAGCTTAAGAGGGACTAGCGCCGGGGAGCTGTTTTTT.

This clonotype was seen at least ten times. CDR3 loop: CASSEFQGAGGTEAFF. CDR3 coding DNA: TGTGCCAGCAGTGAATTTCAGGGGGCTGGTGGCACTGAAGCTTTCTTT. The chain couples TRBV6-1 to TRBJ1-1; 8 nucleotides align to TRBD1. The CDR3 length is 16 residues. V lost 2 bases, J lost 4 bases, and 9 bases stayed unmatched. Looked up from germline, CDR1 is MNHNS and CDR2 is SASEGT.